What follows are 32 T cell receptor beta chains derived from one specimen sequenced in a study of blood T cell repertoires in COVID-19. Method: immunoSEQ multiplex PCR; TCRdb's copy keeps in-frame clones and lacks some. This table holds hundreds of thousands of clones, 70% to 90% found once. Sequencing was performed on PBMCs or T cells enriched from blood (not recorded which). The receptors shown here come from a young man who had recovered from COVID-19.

The CDR3 loop reads CASSPRVAGEQFF. Written as DNA, the CDR3 is TGTGCCAGCAGTCCGAGGGTGGCGGGTGAGCAGTTCTTC. V usage is TRBV6-2 or TRBV6-3 and J usage is TRBJ2-1; TRBD2 is a possible D gene (5 bases). Trimming removed 5 bases from V and 9 bases from J, with 14 bases in between. Germline lookup yields CDR1 MNHEY and CDR2 SVGEGT. The CDR3 covers 13 residues.

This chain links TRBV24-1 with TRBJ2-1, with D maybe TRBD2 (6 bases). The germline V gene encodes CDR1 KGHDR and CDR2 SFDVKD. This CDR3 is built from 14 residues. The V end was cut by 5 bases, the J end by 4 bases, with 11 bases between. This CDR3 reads CATSGTTWYNEQFF. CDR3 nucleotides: TGTGCCACCAGTGGGACTACCTGGTACAATGAGCAGTTCTTC.

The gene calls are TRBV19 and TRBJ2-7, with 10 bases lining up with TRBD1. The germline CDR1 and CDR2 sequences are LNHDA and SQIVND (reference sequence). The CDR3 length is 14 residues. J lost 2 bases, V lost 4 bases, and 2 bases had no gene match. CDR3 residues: CASSRGTGAYEQYF. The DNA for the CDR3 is TGTGCCAGTAGTAGGGGGACAGGGGCCTACGAGCAGTACTTC.

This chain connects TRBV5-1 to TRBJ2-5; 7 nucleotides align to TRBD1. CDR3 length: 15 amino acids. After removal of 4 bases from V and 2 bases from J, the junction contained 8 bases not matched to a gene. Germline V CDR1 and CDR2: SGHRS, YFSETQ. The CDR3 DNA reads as TGCGCCAGCAGCCCTCGGACAGGCCAGCAAGAGACCCAGTACTTC. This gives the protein CASSPRTGQQETQYF.

CDR3 in DNA: TGCGCCAGCAGCTTGGCAGCAGACCCGAGACAGGGGTCCTACGAGCAGTACTTC. It is translated as CASSLAADPRQGSYEQYF. The genes are TRBV5-1 and TRBJ2-7, with 8 positions matching TRBD1. The CDR3 contains 18 residues. V lost 0 bases to trimming and J lost 1 base; unmatched junction nucleotides: 12. From germline, CDR1 is SGHRS and CDR2 YFSETQ. Combining the CDR3 with reference TRBV5-1 and TRBJ2-7 gives the whole variable domain KAGVTQTPRYLIKTRGQQVTLSCSPISGHRSVSWYQQTPGQGLQFLFEYFSETQRNKGNFPGRFSGRQFSNSRSEMNVSTLELGDSALYLCASSLAADPRQGSYEQYFGPGTRLTVT.

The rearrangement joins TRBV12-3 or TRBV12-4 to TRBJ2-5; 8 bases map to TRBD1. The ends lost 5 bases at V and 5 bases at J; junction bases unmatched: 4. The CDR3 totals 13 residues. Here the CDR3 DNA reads TGTGCCAGCAGTCCGACAGGGGAGGAGACCCAGTACTTC. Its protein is CASSPTGEETQYF.

The CDR3 region is CASSLLGDTGELFF. CDR3 nucleotide sequence: TGTGCCAGCTCACTTTTAGGGGACACCGGGGAGCTGTTTTTT. The chain links TRBV18 to TRBJ2-2, with a possible D match to TRBD1 (5 bases). Germline V gene sequence: CDR1 KGHSH, CDR2 LQKENI. The CDR3 contains 14 residues. V lost 4 bases and J 3 bases, leaving 9 bases between the germline ends.

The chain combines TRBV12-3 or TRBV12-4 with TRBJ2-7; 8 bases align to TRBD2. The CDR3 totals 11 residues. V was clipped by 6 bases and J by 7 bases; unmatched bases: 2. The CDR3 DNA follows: TGTGCCAGCAGAGTAGCGGGGGAGCAGTACTTC. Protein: CASRVAGEQYF.

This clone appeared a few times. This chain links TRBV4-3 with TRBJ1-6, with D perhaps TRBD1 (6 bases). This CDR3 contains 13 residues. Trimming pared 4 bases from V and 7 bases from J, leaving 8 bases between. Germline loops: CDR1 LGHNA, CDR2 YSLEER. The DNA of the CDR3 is TGCGCCAGCAGCCTGGACAGAAATTCACCCCTCCACTTT. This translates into CASSLDRNSPLHF.

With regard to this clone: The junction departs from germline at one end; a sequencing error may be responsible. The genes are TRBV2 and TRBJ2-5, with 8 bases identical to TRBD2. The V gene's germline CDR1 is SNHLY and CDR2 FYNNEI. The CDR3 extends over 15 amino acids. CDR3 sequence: CASSEAGLAEETQYF. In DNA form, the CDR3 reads TGTGCTAGCAGTGAAGCTGGACTAGCTGAAGAGACCCAGTACTTC.

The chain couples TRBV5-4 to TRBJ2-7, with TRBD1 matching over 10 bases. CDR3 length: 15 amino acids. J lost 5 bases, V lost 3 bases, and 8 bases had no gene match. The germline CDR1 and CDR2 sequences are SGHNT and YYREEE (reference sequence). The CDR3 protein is CASSSRTTGGNEQYF. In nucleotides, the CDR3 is TGTGCCAGCAGCTCGCGTACGACAGGGGGCAACGAGCAGTACTTC.

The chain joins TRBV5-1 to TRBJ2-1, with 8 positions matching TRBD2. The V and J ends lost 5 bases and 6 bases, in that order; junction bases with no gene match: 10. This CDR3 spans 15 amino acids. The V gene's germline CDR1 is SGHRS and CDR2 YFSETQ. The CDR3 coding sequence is TGCGCCAGCAGATCTTCCGGGACTAGTTTCAATGAGCAGTTCTTC. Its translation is CASRSSGTSFNEQFF.

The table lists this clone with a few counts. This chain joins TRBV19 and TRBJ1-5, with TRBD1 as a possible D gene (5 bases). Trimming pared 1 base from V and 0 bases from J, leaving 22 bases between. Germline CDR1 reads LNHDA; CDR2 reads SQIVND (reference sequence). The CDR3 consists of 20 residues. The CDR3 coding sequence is TGTGCCAGTAGTATAGCGTTATTTTACGGGGGAAGCTCTAGCAATCAGCCCCAGCATTTT. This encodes CASSIALFYGGSSSNQPQHF.

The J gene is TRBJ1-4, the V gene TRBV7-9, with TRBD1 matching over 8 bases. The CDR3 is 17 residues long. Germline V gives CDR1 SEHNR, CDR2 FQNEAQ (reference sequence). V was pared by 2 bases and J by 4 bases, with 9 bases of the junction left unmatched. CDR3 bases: TGTGCCAGCAGCTTAAGGACAGGGTCGATTGGTAATGAAAAACTGTTTTTT. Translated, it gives CASSLRTGSIGNEKLFF.

The CDR3 spells CAWDLGLNTEAFF. In DNA form, the CDR3 reads TGTGCCTGGGACCTGGGGCTGAACACTGAAGCTTTCTTT. J is TRBJ1-1 and V is TRBV30; the D gene is possibly TRBD1 (5 bases). Trimming cost V 5 bases and J 0 bases, with 10 bases left between them. The CDR3 runs to 13 residues. Germline V gene data show CDR1 as GTSNPN and CDR2 as SVGIG (reference sequence).

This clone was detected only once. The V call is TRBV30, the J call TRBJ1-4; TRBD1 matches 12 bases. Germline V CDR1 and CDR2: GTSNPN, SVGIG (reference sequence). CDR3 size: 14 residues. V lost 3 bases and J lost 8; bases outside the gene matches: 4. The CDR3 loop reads CAWSFGTGGEKLFF. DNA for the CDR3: TGTGCCTGGAGCTTTGGGACAGGGGGCGAAAAACTGTTTTTT.

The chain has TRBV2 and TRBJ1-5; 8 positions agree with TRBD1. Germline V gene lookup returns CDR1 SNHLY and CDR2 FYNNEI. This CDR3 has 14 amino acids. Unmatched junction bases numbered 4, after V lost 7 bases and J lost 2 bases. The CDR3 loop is CASKTGEGNQPQHF. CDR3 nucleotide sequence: TGTGCCAGCAAGACAGGGGAGGGCAATCAGCCCCAGCATTTT.

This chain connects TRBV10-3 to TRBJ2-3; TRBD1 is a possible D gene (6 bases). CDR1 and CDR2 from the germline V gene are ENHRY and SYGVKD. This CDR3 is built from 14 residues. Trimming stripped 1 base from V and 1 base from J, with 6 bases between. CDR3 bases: TGTGCCATCAGTGAGTACAGGGGCACAGATACGCAGTATTTT. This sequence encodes CAISEYRGTDTQYF.

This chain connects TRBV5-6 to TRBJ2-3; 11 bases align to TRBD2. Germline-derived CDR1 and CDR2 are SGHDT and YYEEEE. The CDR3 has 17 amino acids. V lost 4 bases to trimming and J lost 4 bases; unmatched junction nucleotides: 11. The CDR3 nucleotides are TGTGCCAGCAGCGGGATAGAGACTAGCGGGGCCCCAGATACGCAGTATTTT. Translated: CASSGIETSGAPDTQYF.

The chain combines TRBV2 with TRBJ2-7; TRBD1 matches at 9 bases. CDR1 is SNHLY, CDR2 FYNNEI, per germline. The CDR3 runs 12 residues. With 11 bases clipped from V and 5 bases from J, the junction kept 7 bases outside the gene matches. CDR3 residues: CAGGTGLHEQYF. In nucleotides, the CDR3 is TGTGCCGGCGGGACAGGGCTCCACGAGCAGTACTTC.

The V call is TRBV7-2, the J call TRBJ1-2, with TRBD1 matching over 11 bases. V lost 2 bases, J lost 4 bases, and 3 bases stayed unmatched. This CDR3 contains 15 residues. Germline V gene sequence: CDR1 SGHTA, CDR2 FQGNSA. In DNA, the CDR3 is TGTGCCAGCAGCTTAAAAGGGACAGGGGGCTATGGCTACACCTTC. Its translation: CASSLKGTGGYGYTF.

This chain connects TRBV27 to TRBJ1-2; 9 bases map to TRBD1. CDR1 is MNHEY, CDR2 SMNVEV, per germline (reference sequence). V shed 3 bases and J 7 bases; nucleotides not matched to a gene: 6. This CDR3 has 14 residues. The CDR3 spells CASSFQRQGGGYTF. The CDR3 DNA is TGTGCCAGCAGTTTCCAGCGACAGGGGGGTGGCTACACCTTC.

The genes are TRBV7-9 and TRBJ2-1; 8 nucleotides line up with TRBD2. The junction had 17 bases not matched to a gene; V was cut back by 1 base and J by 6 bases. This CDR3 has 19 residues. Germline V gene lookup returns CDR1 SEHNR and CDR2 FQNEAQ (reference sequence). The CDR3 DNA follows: TGTGCCAGCAGCTTAGGGAGGGTAGCGGGGAAGTATCTGGGCAATGAGCAGTTCTTC. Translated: CASSLGRVAGKYLGNEQFF.

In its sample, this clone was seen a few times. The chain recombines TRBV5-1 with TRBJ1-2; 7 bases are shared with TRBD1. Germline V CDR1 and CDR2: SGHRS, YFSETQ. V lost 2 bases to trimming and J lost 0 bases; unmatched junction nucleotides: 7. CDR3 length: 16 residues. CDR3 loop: CASSLSSDRTNYGYTF. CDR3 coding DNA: TGCGCCAGCAGCTTATCTTCGGACAGGACTAACTATGGCTACACCTTC.

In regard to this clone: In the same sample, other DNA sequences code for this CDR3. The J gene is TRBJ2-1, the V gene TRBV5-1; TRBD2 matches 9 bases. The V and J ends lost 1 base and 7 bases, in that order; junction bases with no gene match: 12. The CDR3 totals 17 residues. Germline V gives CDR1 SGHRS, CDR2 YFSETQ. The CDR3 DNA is TGCGCCAGCAGCTTGCGGGCGGGGGGGACTGTTAGGAATGAGCAGTTCTTC. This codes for CASSLRAGGTVRNEQFF.

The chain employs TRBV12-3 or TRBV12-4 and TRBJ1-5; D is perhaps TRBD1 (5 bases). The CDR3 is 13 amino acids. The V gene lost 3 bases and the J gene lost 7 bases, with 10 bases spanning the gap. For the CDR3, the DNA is TGTGCCAGCAGTTTGACAGATGGACAGCCCCAGCATTTT. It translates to CASSLTDGQPQHF.

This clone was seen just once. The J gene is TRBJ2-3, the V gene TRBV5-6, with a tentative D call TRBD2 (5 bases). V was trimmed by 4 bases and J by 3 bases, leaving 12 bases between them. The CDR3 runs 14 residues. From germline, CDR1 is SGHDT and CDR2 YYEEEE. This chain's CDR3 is CASSGRVVTDTQYF. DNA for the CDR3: TGTGCCAGCAGCGGGCGGGTCGTAACAGATACGCAGTATTTT.

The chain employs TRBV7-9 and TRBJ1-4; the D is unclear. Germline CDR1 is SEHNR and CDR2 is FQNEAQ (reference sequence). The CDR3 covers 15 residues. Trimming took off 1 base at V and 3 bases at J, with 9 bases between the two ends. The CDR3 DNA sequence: TGTGCCAGCAGCTTAGTCTCTAGACCTAATGAAAAACTGTTTTTT. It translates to CASSLVSRPNEKLFF.

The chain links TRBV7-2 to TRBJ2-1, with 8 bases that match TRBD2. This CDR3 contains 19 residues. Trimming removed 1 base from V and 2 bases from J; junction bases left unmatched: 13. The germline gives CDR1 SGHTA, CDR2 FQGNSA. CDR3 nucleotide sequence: TGTGCCAGCAGCTTAGAGGGCTCGGGGCGGGGGGAGACCTACAATGAGCAGTTCTTC. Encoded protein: CASSLEGSGRGETYNEQFF.

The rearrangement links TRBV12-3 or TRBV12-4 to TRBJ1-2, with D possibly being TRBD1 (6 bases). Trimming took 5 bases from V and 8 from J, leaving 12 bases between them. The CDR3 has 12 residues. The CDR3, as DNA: TGTGCCAGCAGTACGTACAGGGAGGGCTACACCTTC. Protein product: CASSTYREGYTF.

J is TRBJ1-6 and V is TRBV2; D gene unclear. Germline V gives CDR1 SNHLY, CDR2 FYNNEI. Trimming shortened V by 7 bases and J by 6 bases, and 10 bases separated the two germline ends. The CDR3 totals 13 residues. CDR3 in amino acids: CASIPVSNSPLHF. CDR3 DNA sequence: TGTGCCAGCATCCCCGTTAGTAATTCACCCCTCCACTTT.

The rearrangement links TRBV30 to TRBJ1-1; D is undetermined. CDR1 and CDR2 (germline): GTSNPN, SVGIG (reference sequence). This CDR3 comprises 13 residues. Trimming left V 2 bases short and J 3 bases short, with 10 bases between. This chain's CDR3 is CAWSMGTYTEAFF. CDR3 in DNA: TGTGCCTGGAGTATGGGCACCTACACTGAAGCTTTCTTT.